This T cell receptor (beta chain) was identified in a study of blood T cell repertoires in COVID-19. As for the study in general: Acute and convalescent COVID-19 specimens originated in the United States, Italy and Spain. T cells, B-cell-depleted T cells, or PBMCs supplied cDNA or gDNA.

The CDR3 consists of 17 residues. Germline CDR1 and CDR2: SGHNT and YENEEA. The germline V and J ends were trimmed by 5 bases and 0 bases, with 17 bases remaining between them. TCRdb's table, derived via immunoSEQ multiplex PCR, lists solely in-frame clones and lacks some. Here the sample spans under 250,000 clones, around nine tenths being singletons. The source is a woman aged 60-70 years who had recovered from COVID-19. The chain employs TRBV11-3 and TRBJ2-1; D is possibly TRBD1 (7 bases). The sample was peripheral blood. In DNA form, the CDR3 reads TGTGCCAGCAGCCTGCGGGACAGCCAAAGCTCCTACAATGAGCAGTTCTTC. Encoded protein: CASSLRDSQSSYNEQFF.